This T cell receptor beta chain was observed in a study of blood T cell repertoires in COVID-19. Study-level information: T cells, B-cell-depleted T cells, or PBMCs provided the cDNA or gDNA that served as material.

Original processing methods: Cell counts per sample came from amplifying reference gene primers. Method: immunoSEQ multiplex PCR; TCRdb's copy keeps in-frame clones and lacks some. The V and J calls and clone size come from that table; D and trimming were worked out from the DNA. Among about 250,000 clones, 70% to 90% were seen once, and the ten largest hold around 6.5%. Patients of the Seattle cohort, enrolled during active infection, were followed longitudinally. The clonotype was recovered from a woman aged 25-40 years with COVID-19, enrolled during active disease. Sequenced material: peripheral blood.

The CDR3 spells CASSPLAATYNEQFF. CDR3 DNA sequence: TGTGCCAGCAGCCCACTAGCGGCAACCTACAATGAGCAGTTCTTC. This chain links TRBV14 with TRBJ2-1; 8 bases are a match to TRBD2. Unmatched junction bases numbered 4, after V lost 4 bases and J lost 2 bases. Germline V CDR1 and CDR2: SGHDN, FVKESK. The CDR3 consists of 15 residues.